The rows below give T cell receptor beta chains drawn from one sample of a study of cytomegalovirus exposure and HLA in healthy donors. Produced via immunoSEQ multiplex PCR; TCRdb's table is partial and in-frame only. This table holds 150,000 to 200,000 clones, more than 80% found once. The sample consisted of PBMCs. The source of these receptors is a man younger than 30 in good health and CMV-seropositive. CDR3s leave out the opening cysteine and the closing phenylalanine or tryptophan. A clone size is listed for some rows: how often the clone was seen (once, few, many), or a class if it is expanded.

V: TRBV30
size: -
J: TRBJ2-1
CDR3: AWSLAGEQF

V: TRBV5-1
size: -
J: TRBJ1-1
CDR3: ASSIRQGNTEAF

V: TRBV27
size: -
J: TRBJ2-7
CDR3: ASSPLQGAAGEQY

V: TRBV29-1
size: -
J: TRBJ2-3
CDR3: SVSAGTGGDTQY

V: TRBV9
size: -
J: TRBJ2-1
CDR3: ASSRGFEQF

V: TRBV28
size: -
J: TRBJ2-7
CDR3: ASRQPGTGGYEQY

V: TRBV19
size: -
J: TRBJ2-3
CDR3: ASSDRVSTHRTDTQY

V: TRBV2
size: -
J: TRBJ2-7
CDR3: ASRGDTSQQY

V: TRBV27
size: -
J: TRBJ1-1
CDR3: ASTLPSRGEAF

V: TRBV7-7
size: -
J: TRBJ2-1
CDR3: ASSLGGSRYNEQF

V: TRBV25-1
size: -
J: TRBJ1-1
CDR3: ASSEYGTGATEAF

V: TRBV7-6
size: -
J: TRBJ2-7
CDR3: ASSLARTGGAEQY

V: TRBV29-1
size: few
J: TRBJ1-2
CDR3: SVEGGDYGYT

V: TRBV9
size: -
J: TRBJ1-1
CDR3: ASSERQGANTEAF

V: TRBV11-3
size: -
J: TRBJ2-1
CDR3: ASSPGLAGGYNEQF

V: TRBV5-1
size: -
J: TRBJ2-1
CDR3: ASSSTSGSNEQF

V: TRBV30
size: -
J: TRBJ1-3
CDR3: AWSSRDRGNTIY

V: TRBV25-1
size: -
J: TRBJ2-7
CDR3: ASSTWGGAGYEQY

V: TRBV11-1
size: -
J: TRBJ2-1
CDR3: ASSLRQGGNEQF

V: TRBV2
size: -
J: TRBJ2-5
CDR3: ASRGVIGGAETQY